This entry features one T cell receptor beta chain sequence. The source of the sample is a study of T cells in Graves' hyperthyroidism and ophthalmopathy. RNA transcripts yielded amplified TCR beta CDR3 regions. The primer set for the first-round RT-PCR of the TCR CDR3 was HTBI. TCRdb re-called the multiplex PCR reads with MiXCR, one entry per CDR3 protein. In the table there are approximately 700,000 distinct CDR3 sequences, just under 45% of which are singletons. The CDR3 length is 15 residues. V lost 9 bases to trimming and J lost 3 bases, with 21 bases between them. CDR1 and CDR2 from the germline V gene are SEHNR and FQNEAQ (reference sequence).

The receptor comes from an adult man with Graves' disease, either hyperthyroidism or ophthalmopathy (not recorded which). The chain employs TRBV7-9 and TRBJ2-7; D perhaps matches TRBD2 (6 bases). Sequenced sample: peripheral blood or thyroid tissue (not recorded which). As DNA, the CDR3 is TGTGCCAGGGGACTTCCGGGCACCGGGGACTACGAGCAGTACTTC. Translating it yields CARGLPGTGDYEQYF.